The 15 T cell receptor beta chains below were found in one sample sequenced in a study of identical twins (dated by TCRdb to about 2016). Library method: 5' RACE. For sequencing, an Illumina HiSeq 2000 was employed. The raw public data were reprocessed by TCRdb itself: fastp quality trimming at Q25, MiXCR clonotype calling, in-frame beta chains only. Under each unique CDR3 protein, matching rows form one entry showing the most common genes and DNA. The sample table holds 1.5 million to 2 million distinct CDR3 sequences, of which under 35% were seen once. In total, the top ten clones hold roughly 0.3% of the sample. Sequencing was performed on cord blood. The receptor source for this set is a newborn girl in good health.

The CDR3 spells CASSQDGWAGEQFF. In nucleotides, the CDR3 is TGTGCCAGCTCCCAAGATGGGTGGGCTGGTGAGCAGTTCTTC. This chain links TRBV4-2 with TRBJ2-1; D not resolved. This CDR3 is 14 amino acids long. Germline CDR1 reads LGHNA; CDR2 reads YNFKEQ. Trimming cost V 8 bases and J 9 bases, with 20 bases left between them.

This chain connects TRBV4-2 to TRBJ1-3, with unresolved D. V gave up 4 bases and J gave up 5 bases, with 18 bases separating them. CDR3 length: 16 residues. The V gene's germline CDR1 is LGHNA and CDR2 YNFKEQ. CDR3 sequence reads: CASSLPGESSRNTIYF. CDR3 DNA: TGTGCCAGCAGCCTTCCTGGGGAGTCATCAAGAAACACCATATATTTT.

This clonotype has more than one count but fewer than ten. One end of the junction does not line up with germline, which may come from a read error. The V gene is TRBV28, the J gene TRBJ1-2; D is perhaps TRBD1 (6 bases). Germline CDR1 reads MDHEN; CDR2 reads SYDVKM. The CDR3 contains 13 residues. Here the CDR3 reads CASTLDSPYRYTF. In DNA, the CDR3 is TGTGCCAGCACCCTGGACAGCCCCTATCGCTACACCTTC.

This clonotype was counted only a few times. The chain links TRBV20-1 to TRBJ2-1; 11 bases align to TRBD2. J was trimmed by 4 bases and V by 0 bases; bases with no gene match: 5. The germline V gene encodes CDR1 DFQATT and CDR2 SNEGSKA (reference sequence). CDR3 length: 16 amino acids. CDR3 sequence reads: CSARDRLAGPYNEQFF. The CDR3 region has the DNA TGCAGTGCTAGAGATCGACTAGCGGGGCCGTACAATGAGCAGTTCTTC.

This chain joins TRBV6-6 and TRBJ1-4; D remains ambiguous. Germline V gives CDR1 MNHNY, CDR2 SVGAGI (reference sequence). Trimming left V 2 bases short and J 2 bases short, with 12 bases between. This CDR3 has 16 residues. CDR3 amino acids: CASSYGSTGTNEKLFF. The DNA for the CDR3 is TGTGCCAGCAGTTACGGGTCCACCGGCACTAATGAAAAACTGTTTTTT.

The rearrangement links TRBV20-1 to TRBJ2-1; D is possibly TRBD2 (7 bases). V gave up 0 bases and J gave up 4 bases, with 13 bases separating them. CDR1 is DFQATT, CDR2 SNEGSKA, per germline (reference sequence). The CDR3 spans 15 residues. CDR3 DNA: TGCAGTGCTAGAGACCCGGGGGGCCGTTACAATGAGCAGTTCTTC. Protein product: CSARDPGGRYNEQFF.

Regarding this clonotype: With a much larger clone just one base away, this may be a read error. The chain couples TRBV29-1 to TRBJ2-1, with D possibly TRBD2 on 7 matching bases. Germline V gene lookup returns CDR1 SQVTM and CDR2 ANQGSEA. This CDR3 is 17 amino acids long. As DNA, the CDR3 is TGCAGCGTTGTGGGGGCTACGGGAGGACCATCCTACAATGAGCAGTCCTTC. Protein sequence: CSVVGATGGPSYNEQSF.

J is TRBJ2-1 and V is TRBV20-1; weak D call: TRBD2 (6 bases). The CDR3 sequence is 15 residues long. The germline V and J ends were trimmed by 1 base and 2 bases, with 12 bases remaining between them. Germline V gene sequence: CDR1 DFQATT, CDR2 SNEGSKA (reference sequence). DNA for the CDR3: TGCAGTGCTAGAGGACGGGAGACGGCCTACAATGAGCAGTTCTTC. Translating it yields CSARGRETAYNEQFF.

The genes are TRBV12-3 or TRBV12-4 and TRBJ2-3; tentative D call: TRBD1 (6 bases). This CDR3 is built from 14 residues. V dropped 6 bases and J dropped 4 bases, with 14 bases sitting between them. The CDR3 DNA is TGTGCCAGCAGCCGAAACCACAGGGCAGATACGCAGTATTTT. Encoded protein: CASSRNHRADTQYF.

V is TRBV4-2 and J is TRBJ1-3; D unresolved. V dropped 8 bases and J dropped 4 bases, with 9 bases sitting between them. This CDR3 is built from 12 residues. Germline-derived CDR1 and CDR2 are LGHNA and YNFKEQ. The CDR3 protein is CASGERGNTIYF. CDR3 nucleotides: TGTGCCAGCGGAGAAAGGGGAAACACCATATATTTT.

This rearrangement joins TRBV27 to TRBJ1-6; tentatively, D is TRBD1 (5 bases). The germline gives CDR1 MNHEY, CDR2 SMNVEV (reference sequence). Trimming removed 2 bases from V and 4 bases from J, with 21 bases in between. The CDR3 has 19 residues. The CDR3 is CASSLGGGNGALYNSPLHF. Here the CDR3 DNA reads TGTGCCAGCAGTTTAGGGGGGGGAAACGGAGCTCTTTATAATTCACCCCTCCACTTT.

This clonotype was counted between two and nine times. V usage is TRBV28 and J usage is TRBJ2-7; D possibly corresponds to TRBD1 (7 bases). Trimming shortened V by 3 bases and J by 1 base, and 13 bases separated the two germline ends. The CDR3 contains 15 residues. Per the germline V gene, CDR1 is MDHEN and CDR2 is SYDVKM. CDR3 sequence: CASSLAGQPSYEQYF. CDR3 nucleotides: TGTGCCAGCAGTTTGGCGGGACAGCCATCCTACGAGCAGTACTTC.

V gene TRBV20-1 combines with J gene TRBJ2-3; D possibly corresponds to TRBD2 (6 bases). This CDR3 contains 14 residues. The V and J ends lost 6 bases and 7 bases respectively, with 20 bases between them. Germline V gene lookup returns CDR1 DFQATT and CDR2 SNEGSKA (reference sequence). In nucleotides, the CDR3 is TGCAGTGCCGGGGGACTGGAGTCAGGATATACGCAGTATTTT. Translated: CSAGGLESGYTQYF.

The CDR3 loop reads CAWSGQGHNSPLHF. CDR3 sequence (DNA): TGTGCCTGGAGTGGACAGGGCCATAATTCACCCCTCCACTTT. This sequence joins TRBV30 and TRBJ1-6; 7 bases are shared with TRBD1. The length of the CDR3 is 14 residues. Trimming removed 1 base from V and 5 bases from J; junction bases left unmatched: 2. Per the germline V gene, CDR1 is GTSNPN and CDR2 is SVGIG (reference sequence).

V and J are TRBV14 and TRBJ2-1; TRBD2 aligns across 7 bases. Germline values: CDR1 SGHDN, CDR2 FVKESK. With 2 bases clipped from V and 4 bases from J, the junction kept 8 bases outside the gene matches. This CDR3 is built from 16 residues. CDR3: CASSQLPSGPYNEQFF. In DNA, the CDR3 is TGTGCCAGCAGCCAACTCCCTAGCGGACCTTACAATGAGCAGTTCTTC.